One and the same sample provided the 11 T cell receptor beta chains below, sequenced in a study of Graves' ophthalmopathy and Graves' hyperthyroidism. Transcripts of RNA were the source for amplifying TCR beta CDR3 regions. Amplification began with first-round RT-PCR using HTBI primers, then second-round multiplex PCR was performed. TCRdb independently ran MiXCR on the multiplex PCR reads; one entry per CDR3 protein. The sample comprises approximately 640,000 distinct CDR3 sequences, 35% to 45% of which are singletons, and about 3.3% rests with the top ten. The sequenced material came from peripheral blood. These receptor sequences come from an adult man with Graves' ophthalmopathy.

This clonotype was detected many times. The CDR3 DNA is TGTGCCAGTAGTATTACAGGGTCCAACACCGGGGAGCTGTTTTTT. This translates into CASSITGSNTGELFF. V usage is TRBV19 and J usage is TRBJ2-2; TRBD1 might be the D (6 bases). The V end was cut by 3 bases, the J end by 2 bases, with 10 bases between. The CDR3 is made up of 15 amino acids. CDR1 LNHDA and CDR2 SQIVND come from the germline V gene (reference sequence).

Concerning this clonotype: A clone one base away is much larger, so this may be a read error. CDR3 region: CASSLRSVFGGQGANTEALF. In DNA, the CDR3 is TGTGCCAGCAGCTTAAGGTCGGTCTTCGGGGGACAGGGGGCGAACACTGAAGCTCTCTTT. The chain recombines TRBV7-9 with TRBJ1-1; 12 nucleotides align to TRBD1. The V gene's germline CDR1 is SEHNR and CDR2 FQNEAQ (reference sequence). This CDR3 has 20 amino acids.

V and J are TRBV20-1 and TRBJ2-5, with unresolved D. The CDR3 extends over 11 amino acids. CDR1 and CDR2 (germline): DFQATT, SNEGSKA (reference sequence). Between the trimmed V and J ends, which lost 3 bases and 7 bases, there was a span of 9 bases. CDR3 DNA: TGCAGTGCTAGTTCCTTAGGGACCCAGTACTTC. Amino acid sequence: CSASSLGTQYF.

The chain is built from TRBV20-1 and TRBJ2-5, with 8 bases matching TRBD1. V was clipped by 2 bases and J by 5 bases; unmatched bases: 4. The length of the CDR3 is 13 residues. CDR1 is DFQATT and CDR2 is SNEGSKA in the germline V gene (reference sequence). CDR3 in DNA: TGCAGTGCTAGATGGACAGGGAGGGAGACCCAGTACTTC. This translates into CSARWTGRETQYF.

There are many counts of this clonotype. J is TRBJ1-3 and V is TRBV7-9; TRBD1 is a possible D gene (5 bases). CDR1 is SEHNR and CDR2 is FQNEAQ in the germline V gene (reference sequence). The V gene lost 6 bases and the J gene lost 0 bases, with 12 bases spanning the gap. The CDR3 spans 15 residues. The chain's CDR3 is CASRPTDISGNTIYF. CDR3 DNA sequence: TGTGCCAGCAGACCGACAGACATCTCTGGAAACACCATATATTTT.

The chain carries TRBV10-3 and TRBJ2-5; possibly TRBD1 for D (6 bases). The germline V gene encodes CDR1 ENHRY and CDR2 SYGVKD. V was shortened by 10 bases and J by 5 bases, with 26 bases between the two germline ends. The CDR3 loop spans 16 amino acids. The CDR3 bases are TGTGCCACCGGACAGAGACCGAGTCTGAGAGCGGAGACCCAGTACTTC. As protein: CATGQRPSLRAETQYF.

This clonotype has a count of ten or more. This chain links TRBV12-3 or TRBV12-4 with TRBJ1-2; D is undetermined. This CDR3 region has 14 residues. V was clipped by 7 bases and J by 2 bases, with 14 bases between them. CDR3: CASNSPVANYGYTF. CDR3 sequence (DNA): TGTGCCAGCAACTCGCCGGTGGCGAACTATGGCTACACCTTC.

This clonotype was detected only a few times. The chain recombines TRBV12-3 or TRBV12-4 with TRBJ1-2; 10 bases are a match to TRBD1. J gave up 6 bases and V 6 bases, and 7 bases lay outside the gene matches. The CDR3 has 14 residues. In nucleotides, the CDR3 is TGTGCCAGCAGCCCGACAGGGGGCTGGGATGGCTACACCTTC. Translation: CASSPTGGWDGYTF.

This clonotype was recorded at least ten times. The CDR3 bases are TGTGCCAGCAGTTTAGCGTTAACCATTAATTCACCCCTCCACTTT. It translates to CASSLALTINSPLHF. The chain is built from TRBV12-3 or TRBV12-4 and TRBJ1-6; D remains ambiguous. V shed 0 bases and J shed 6 bases, with 9 bases lying between them. CDR3 size: 15 residues.

The V and J genes are TRBV9 and TRBJ1-6; 11 bases match TRBD1. J gave up 6 bases and V 4 bases, and 6 bases lay outside the gene matches. The CDR3 is 16 amino acids. Germline-derived CDR1 and CDR2 are SGDLS and YYNGEE. The DNA of the CDR3 is TGTGCCAGCAGCCCGTCGGACAGGGGGCTTAATTCACCCCTCCACTTT. The encoded protein is CASSPSDRGLNSPLHF. The whole variable domain, remainder taken from reference TRBV9 and TRBJ1-6, is DSGVTQTPKHLITATGQRVTLRCSPRSGDLSVYWYQQSLDQGLQFLIQYYNGEERAKGNILERFSAQQFPDLHSELNLSSLELGDSALYFCASSPSDRGLNSPLHFGNGTRLTVT.

In this sample, this clonotype turned up many times. The chain has TRBV7-8 and TRBJ2-2; 9 bases fit TRBD1. CDR3 length: 16 amino acids. Germline V CDR1 and CDR2: SGHVS, FQNEAQ. V lost 1 base and J lost 6; bases outside the gene matches: 6. Here the CDR3 reads CASSLDRGLRSGELFF. The CDR3 bases are TGTGCCAGCAGCTTAGACAGGGGGCTAAGATCCGGGGAGCTGTTTTTT.